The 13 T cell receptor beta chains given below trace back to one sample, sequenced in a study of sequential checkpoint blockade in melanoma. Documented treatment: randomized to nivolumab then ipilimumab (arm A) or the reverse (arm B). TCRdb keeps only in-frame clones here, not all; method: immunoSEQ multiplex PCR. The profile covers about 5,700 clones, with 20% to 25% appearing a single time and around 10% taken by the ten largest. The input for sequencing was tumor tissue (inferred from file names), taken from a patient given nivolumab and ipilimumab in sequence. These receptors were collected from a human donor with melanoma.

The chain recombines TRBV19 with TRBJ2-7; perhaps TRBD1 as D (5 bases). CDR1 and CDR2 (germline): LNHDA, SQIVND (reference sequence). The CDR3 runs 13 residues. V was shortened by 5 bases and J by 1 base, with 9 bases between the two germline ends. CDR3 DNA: TGTGCCAGTAGTGCAGGGCGGTCCTACGAGCAGTACTTC. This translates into CASSAGRSYEQYF.

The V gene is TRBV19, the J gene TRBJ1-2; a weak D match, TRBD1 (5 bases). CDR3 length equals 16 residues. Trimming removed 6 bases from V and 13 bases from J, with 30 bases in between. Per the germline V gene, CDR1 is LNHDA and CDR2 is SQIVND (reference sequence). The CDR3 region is CASSMAWGDLTMECTF. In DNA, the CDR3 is TGTGCCAGTAGCATGGCCTGGGGGGACCTCACTATGGAGTGCACCTTC.

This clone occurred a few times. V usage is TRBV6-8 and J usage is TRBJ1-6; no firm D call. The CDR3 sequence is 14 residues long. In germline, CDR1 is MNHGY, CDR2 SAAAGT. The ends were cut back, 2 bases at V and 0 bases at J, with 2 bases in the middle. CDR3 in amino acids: CASSYGSYNSPLHF. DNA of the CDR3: TGTGCCAGCAGTTACGGCTCCTATAATTCACCCCTCCACTTT.

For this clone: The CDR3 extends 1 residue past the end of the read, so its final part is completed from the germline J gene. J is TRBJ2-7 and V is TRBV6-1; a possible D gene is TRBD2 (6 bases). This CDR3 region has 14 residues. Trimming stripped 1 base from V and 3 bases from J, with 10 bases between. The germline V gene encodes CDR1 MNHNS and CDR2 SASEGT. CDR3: CASSEGYGGYEQYF. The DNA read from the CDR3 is TGTGCCAGCAGTGAAGGGTACGGGGGCTACGAGCAGTAC.

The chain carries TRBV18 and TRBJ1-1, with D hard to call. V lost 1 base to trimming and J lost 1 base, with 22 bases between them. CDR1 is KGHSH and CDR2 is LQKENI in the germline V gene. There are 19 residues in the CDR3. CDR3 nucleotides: TGTGCCAGCTCACCACTCCCGACGCAGCTTCGATTATCGAACACTGAAGCTTTCTTT. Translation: CASSPLPTQLRLSNTEAFF.

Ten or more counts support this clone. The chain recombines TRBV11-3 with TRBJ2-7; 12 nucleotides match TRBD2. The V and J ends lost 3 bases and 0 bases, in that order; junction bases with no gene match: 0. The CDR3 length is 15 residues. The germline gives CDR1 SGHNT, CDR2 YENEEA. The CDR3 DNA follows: TGTGCCAGCAGCTTGGGACTAGCGGGCTCCTACGAGCAGTACTTC. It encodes CASSLGLAGSYEQYF.

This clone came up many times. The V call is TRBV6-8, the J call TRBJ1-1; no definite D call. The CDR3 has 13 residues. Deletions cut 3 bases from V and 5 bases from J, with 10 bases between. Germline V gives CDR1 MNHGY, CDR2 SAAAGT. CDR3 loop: CASSYSTVTEAFF. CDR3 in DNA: TGTGCCAGCAGTTATTCGACTGTAACTGAAGCTTTCTTT.

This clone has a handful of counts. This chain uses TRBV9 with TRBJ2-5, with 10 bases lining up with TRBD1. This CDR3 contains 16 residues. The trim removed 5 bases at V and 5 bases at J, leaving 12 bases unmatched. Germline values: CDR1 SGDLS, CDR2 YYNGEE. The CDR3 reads CASSPPPGTGVETQYF. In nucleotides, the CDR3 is TGTGCCAGCAGTCCCCCTCCCGGGACAGGGGTCGAGACCCAGTACTTC.

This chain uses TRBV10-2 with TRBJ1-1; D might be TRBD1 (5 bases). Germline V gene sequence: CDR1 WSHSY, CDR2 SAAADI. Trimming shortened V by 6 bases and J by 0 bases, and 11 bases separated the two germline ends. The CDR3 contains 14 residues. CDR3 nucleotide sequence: TGCGCCAGCAGACAGGCGATAATGAACACTGAAGCTTTCTTT. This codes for CASRQAIMNTEAFF.

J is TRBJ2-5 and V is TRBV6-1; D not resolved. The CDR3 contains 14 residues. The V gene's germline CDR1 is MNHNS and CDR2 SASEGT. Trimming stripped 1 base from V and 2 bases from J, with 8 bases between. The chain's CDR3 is CASSEDYPQETQYF. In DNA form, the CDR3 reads TGTGCCAGCAGTGAAGACTATCCGCAAGAGACCCAGTACTTC.

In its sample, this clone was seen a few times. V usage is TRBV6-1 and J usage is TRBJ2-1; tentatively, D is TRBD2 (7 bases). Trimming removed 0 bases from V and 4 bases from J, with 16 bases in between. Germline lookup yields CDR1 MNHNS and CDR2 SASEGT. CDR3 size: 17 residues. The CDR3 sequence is CASSEALGGAGYNEQFF. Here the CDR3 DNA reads TGTGCCAGCAGTGAAGCGCTTGGGGGGGCCGGTTACAATGAGCAGTTCTTC.

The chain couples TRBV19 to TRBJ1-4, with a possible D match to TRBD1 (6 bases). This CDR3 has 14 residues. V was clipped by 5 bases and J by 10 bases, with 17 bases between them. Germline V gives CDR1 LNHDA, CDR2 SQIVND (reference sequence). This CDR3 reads CASSWTVEGGKLFF. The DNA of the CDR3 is TGTGCCAGTAGTTGGACAGTCGAGGGAGGAAAACTGTTTTTT.

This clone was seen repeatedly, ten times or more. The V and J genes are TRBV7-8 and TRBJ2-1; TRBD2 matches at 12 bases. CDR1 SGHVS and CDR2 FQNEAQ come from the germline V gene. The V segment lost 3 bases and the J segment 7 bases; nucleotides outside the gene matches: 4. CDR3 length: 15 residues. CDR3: CASSFLAGGPNEQFF. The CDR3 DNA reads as TGTGCCAGCAGCTTTCTAGCGGGGGGGCCGAATGAGCAGTTCTTC.